This TCR beta chain emerged from a study of cytomegalovirus exposure and HLA in healthy donors. The germline gives CDR1 MNHEY, CDR2 SMNVEV (reference sequence). This CDR3 spans 14 amino acids. Germline trimming cut 3 bases from V and 10 bases from J; bases unmatched to any gene: 8. Findings and limits, study-wide: Analysis performed later found 16,951 TCR beta sequences associated with HLA alleles at 0.05 false discovery rate.

A multiplex PCR was run with 60 Vbeta primers and 13 Jbeta primers. Only in-frame clones appear in the TCRdb table, and some are missing; sequencing was by immunoSEQ multiplex PCR. The table lists around 64,000 clones, more than 70% of them singletons, with 6.8% in the top ten. Concerning this clone: The antigen is undetermined.

Sample: PBMCs. This receptor was taken from a man aged 30-40 years in good health and CMV-seropositive. The chain recombines TRBV27 with TRBJ1-4; 7 bases fit TRBD1. The CDR3 sequence is CASSFDRAGRKLFF. In DNA form, the CDR3 reads TGTGCCAGCAGTTTCGACAGGGCGGGACGAAAACTGTTTTTT.